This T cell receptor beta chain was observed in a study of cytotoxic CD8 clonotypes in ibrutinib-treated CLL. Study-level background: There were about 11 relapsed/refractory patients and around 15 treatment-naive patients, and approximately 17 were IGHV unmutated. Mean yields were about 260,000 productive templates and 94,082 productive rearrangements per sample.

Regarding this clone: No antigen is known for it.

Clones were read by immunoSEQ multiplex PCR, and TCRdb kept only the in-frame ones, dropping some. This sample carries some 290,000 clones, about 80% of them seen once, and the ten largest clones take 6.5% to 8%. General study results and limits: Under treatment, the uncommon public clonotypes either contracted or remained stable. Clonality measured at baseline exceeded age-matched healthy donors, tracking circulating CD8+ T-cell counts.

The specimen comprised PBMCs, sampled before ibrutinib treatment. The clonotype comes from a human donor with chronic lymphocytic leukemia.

CDR3 coding DNA: TGTGCCAGCAGCGTGGCCCCCACGATTGGCTTACGGGAGCAGTACTTC. Its protein product is CASSVAPTIGLREQYF. The rearrangement joins TRBV9 to TRBJ2-7; D remains unclear. Looked up from germline, CDR1 is SGDLS and CDR2 is YYNGEE. The CDR3 extends over 16 amino acids. Trimming left V 2 bases short and J 7 bases short, with 22 bases between. The variable domain in full, completed from reference TRBV9 and TRBJ2-7, reads DSGVTQTPKHLITATGQRVTLRCSPRSGDLSVYWYQQSLDQGLQFLIQYYNGEERAKGNILERFSAQQFPDLHSELNLSSLELGDSALYFCASSVAPTIGLREQYFGPGTRLTVT.